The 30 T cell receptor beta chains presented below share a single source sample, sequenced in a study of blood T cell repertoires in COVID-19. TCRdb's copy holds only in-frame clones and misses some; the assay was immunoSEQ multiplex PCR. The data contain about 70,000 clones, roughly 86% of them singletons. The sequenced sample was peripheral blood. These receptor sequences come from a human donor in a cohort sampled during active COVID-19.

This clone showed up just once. This CDR3 reads CASSPPVGTGGEDGYTF. CDR3 in DNA: TGTGCCAGCTCACCACCGGTCGGGACAGGGGGCGAGGATGGCTACACCTTC. This chain links TRBV18 with TRBJ1-2, with 12 bases aligning to TRBD1. The CDR3 has 17 residues. Trimming at V came to 0 bases and at J to 6 bases, leaving 8 bases not matched to a gene. Germline CDR1 KGHSH, CDR2 LQKENI.

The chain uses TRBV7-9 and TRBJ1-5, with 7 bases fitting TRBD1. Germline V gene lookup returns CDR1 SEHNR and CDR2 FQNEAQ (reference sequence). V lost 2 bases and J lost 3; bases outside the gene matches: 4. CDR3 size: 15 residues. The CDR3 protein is CASSLSGQNNQPQHF. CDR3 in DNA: TGTGCCAGCAGCTTATCGGGACAGAACAATCAGCCCCAGCATTTT.

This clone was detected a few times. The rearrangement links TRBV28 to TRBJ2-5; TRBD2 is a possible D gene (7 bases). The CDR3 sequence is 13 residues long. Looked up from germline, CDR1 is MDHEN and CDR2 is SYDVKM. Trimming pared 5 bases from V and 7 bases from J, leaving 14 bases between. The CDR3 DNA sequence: TGTGCCAGCAGTCCGACGGGGGGCGGGACCCAGTACTTC. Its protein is CASSPTGGGTQYF.

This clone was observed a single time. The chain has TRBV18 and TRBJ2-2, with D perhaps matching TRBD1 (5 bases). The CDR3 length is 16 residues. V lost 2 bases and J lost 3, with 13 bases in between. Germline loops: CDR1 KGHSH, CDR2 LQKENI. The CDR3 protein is CASSPRRGADTGELFF. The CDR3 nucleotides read TGTGCCAGCTCACCAAGGCGTGGGGCCGACACCGGGGAGCTGTTTTTT.

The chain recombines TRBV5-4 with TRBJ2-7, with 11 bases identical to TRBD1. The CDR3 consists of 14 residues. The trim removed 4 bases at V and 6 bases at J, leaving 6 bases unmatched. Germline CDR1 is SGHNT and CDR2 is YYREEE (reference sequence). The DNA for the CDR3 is TGTGCCAGCAGCCCTCGGACAGGGGGCTCCGAGCAGTACTTC. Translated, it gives CASSPRTGGSEQYF.

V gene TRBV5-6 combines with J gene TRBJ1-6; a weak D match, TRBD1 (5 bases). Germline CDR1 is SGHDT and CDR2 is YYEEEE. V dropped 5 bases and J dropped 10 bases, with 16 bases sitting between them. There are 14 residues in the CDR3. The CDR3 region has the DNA TGTGCCAGCAGGGCGTGGGCAAGGGGATCACCCCTCCACTTT. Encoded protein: CASRAWARGSPLHF.

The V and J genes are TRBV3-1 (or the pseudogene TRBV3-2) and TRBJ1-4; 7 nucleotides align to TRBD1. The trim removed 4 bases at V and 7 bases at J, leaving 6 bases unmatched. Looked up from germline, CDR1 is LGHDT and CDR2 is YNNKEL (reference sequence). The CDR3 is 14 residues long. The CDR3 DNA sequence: TGTGCCAGCAGCCTCTCCGACAGGGTTGAAAAACTGTTTTTT. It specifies CASSLSDRVEKLFF.

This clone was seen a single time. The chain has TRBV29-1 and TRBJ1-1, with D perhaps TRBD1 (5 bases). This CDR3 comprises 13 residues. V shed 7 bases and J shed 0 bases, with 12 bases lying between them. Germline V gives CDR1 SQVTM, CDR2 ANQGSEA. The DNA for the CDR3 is TGCAGCGCCGGGGGGAGCATGAACACTGAAGCTTTCTTT. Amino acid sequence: CSAGGSMNTEAFF. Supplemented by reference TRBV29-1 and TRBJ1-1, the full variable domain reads SAVISQKPSRDICQRGTSLTIQCQVDSQVTMMFWYRQQPGQSLTLIATANQGSEATYESGFVIDKFPISRPNLTFSTLTVSNMSPEDSSIYLCSAGGSMNTEAFFGQGTRLTVV.

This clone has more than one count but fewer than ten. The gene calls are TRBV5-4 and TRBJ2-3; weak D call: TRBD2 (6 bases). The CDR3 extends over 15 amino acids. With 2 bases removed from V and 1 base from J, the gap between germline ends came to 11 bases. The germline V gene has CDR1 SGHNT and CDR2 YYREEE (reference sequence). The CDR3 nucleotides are TGTGCCAGCAGCTTTTTCGGGGGACGCACAGATACGCAGTATTTT. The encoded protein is CASSFFGGRTDTQYF.

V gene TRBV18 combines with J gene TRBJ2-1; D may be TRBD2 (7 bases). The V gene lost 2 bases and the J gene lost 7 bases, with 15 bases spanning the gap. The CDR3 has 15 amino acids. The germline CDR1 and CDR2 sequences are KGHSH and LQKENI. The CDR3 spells CASSPSGGDGNEQFF. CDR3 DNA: TGTGCCAGCTCACCATCGGGGGGCGATGGGAATGAGCAGTTCTTC.

CDR3 nucleotides: TGTGCCAGCAGCTCGCAGACAGGATACTACGAGCAGTACTTC. Its protein is CASSSQTGYYEQYF. The chain combines TRBV7-2 with TRBJ2-7, with D perhaps TRBD1 (6 bases). V was trimmed by 4 bases and J by 3 bases, leaving 13 bases between them. The CDR3 length is 14 residues. Germline loops: CDR1 SGHTA, CDR2 FQGNSA.

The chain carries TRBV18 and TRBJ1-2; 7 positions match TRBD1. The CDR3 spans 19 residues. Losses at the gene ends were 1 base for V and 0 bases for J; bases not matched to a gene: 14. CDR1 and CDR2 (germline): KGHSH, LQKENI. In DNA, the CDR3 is TGTGCCAGCTCACCACTCCCGACAGGGCTTCCTGCTTCTAACTATGGCTACACCTTC. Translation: CASSPLPTGLPASNYGYTF. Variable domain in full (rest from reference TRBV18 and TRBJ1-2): NAGVMQNPRHLVRRRGQEARLRCSPMKGHSHVYWYRQLPEEGLKFMVYLQKENIIDESGMPKERFSAEFPKEGPSILRIQQVVRGDSAAYFCASSPLPTGLPASNYGYTFGSGTRLTVV.

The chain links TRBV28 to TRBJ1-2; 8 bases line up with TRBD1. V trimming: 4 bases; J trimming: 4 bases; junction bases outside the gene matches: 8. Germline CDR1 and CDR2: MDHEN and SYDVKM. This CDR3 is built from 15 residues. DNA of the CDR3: TGTGCCAGCAGTTACTCGACAGGGGCCACCTATGGCTACACCTTC. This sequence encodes CASSYSTGATYGYTF.

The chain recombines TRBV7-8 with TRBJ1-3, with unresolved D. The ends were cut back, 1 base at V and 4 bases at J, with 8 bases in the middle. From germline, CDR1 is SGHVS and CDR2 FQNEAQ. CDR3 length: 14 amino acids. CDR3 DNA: TGTGCCAGCAGCTTAGTGGGTAGCGGAAACACCATATATTTT. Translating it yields CASSLVGSGNTIYF.

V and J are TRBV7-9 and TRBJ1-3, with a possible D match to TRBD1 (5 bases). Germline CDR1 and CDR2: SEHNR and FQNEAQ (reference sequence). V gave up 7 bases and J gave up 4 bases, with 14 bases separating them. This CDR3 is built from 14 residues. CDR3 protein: CASNNGGSGNTIYF. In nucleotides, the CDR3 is TGTGCCAGCAACAATGGGGGGTCCGGAAACACCATATATTTT.

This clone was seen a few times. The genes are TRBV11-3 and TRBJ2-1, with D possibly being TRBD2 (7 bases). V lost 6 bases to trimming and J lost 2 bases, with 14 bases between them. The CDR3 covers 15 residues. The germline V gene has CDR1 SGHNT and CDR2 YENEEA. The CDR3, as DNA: TGTGCCAGCAGTTTGGGGGGGGGCCCCTACAATGAGCAGTTCTTC. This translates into CASSLGGGPYNEQFF.

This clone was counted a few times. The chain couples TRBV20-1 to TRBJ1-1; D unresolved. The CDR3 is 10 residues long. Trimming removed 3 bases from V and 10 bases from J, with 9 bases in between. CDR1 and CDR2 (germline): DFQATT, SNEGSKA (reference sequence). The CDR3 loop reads CSASESGAFF. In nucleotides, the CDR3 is TGCAGTGCTAGTGAATCAGGAGCTTTCTTT.

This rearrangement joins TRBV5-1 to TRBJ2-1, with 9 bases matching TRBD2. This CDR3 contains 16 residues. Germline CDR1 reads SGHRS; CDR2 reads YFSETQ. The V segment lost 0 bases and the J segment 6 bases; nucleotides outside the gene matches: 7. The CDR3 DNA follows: TGCGCCAGCAGCTTGGATCTAGCGGGGCCCTTCAATGAGCAGTTCTTC. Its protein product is CASSLDLAGPFNEQFF.

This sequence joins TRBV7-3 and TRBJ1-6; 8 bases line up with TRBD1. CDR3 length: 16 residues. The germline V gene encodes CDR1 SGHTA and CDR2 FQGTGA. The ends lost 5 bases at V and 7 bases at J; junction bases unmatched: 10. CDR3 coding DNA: TGTGCCAGCAGCAAAGACGGACAGGGTGCGAATTCACCCCTCCACTTT. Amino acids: CASSKDGQGANSPLHF. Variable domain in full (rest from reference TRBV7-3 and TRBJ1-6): GAGVSQTPSNKVTEKGKYVELRCDPISGHTALYWYRQSLGQGPEFLIYFQGTGAADDSGLPNDRFFAVRPEGSVSTLKIQRTERGDSAVYLCASSKDGQGANSPLHFGNGTRLTVT.

This chain's CDR3 is CASSPGAGIYGYTF. The CDR3 region has the DNA TGTGCCAGCTCACCGGGCGCAGGGATCTATGGCTACACCTTC. The J gene is TRBJ1-2, the V gene TRBV18; perhaps TRBD1 as D (5 bases). CDR3 length equals 14 residues. Germline V gives CDR1 KGHSH, CDR2 LQKENI. Trimming removed 3 bases from V and 4 bases from J, with 12 bases in between.

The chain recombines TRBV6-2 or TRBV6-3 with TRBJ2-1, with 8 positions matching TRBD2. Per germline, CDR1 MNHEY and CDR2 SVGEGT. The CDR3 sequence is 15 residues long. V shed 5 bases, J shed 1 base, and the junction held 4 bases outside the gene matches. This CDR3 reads CASSKTGGSYNEQFF. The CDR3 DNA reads TGTGCCAGCAGTAAAACGGGGGGGTCCTACAATGAGCAGTTCTTC.

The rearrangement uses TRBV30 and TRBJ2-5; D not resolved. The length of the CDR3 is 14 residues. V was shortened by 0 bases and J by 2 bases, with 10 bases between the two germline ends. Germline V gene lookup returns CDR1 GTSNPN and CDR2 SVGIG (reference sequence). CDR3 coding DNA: TGTGCCTGGAGTGTTGCGAGAAAGCAAGAGACCCAGTACTTC. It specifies CAWSVARKQETQYF.

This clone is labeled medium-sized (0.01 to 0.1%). As DNA, the CDR3 is TGTGCCAGCAGTTTACGCGGATTCGGGGTGAACACTGAAGCTTTCTTT. This encodes CASSLRGFGVNTEAFF. The chain combines TRBV27 with TRBJ1-1, with unresolved D. CDR1 is MNHEY, CDR2 SMNVEV, per germline (reference sequence). CDR3 length: 16 amino acids. V dropped 2 bases and J dropped 0 bases, with 13 bases sitting between them.

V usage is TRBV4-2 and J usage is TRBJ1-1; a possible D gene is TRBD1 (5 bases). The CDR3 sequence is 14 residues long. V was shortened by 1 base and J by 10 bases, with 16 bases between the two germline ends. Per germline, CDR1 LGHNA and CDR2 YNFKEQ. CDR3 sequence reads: CASSQGVSQVSAFF. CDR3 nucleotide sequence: TGTGCCAGCAGCCAAGGGGTTTCACAGGTGTCAGCTTTCTTT.

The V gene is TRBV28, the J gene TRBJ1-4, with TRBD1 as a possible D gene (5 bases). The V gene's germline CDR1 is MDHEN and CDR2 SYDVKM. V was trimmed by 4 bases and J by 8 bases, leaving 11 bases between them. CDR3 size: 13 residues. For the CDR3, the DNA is TGTGCCAGCAGTTCCCATACAGGAGAAAAACTGTTTTTT. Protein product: CASSSHTGEKLFF.

The CDR3 region has the DNA TGTGCCAGCAGCAGACAGGGGGTTCAAGAGACCCAGTACTTC. It yields the protein CASSRQGVQETQYF. This chain connects TRBV6-5 to TRBJ2-5, with TRBD1 matching over 9 bases. The CDR3 contains 14 residues. The V gene end was trimmed by 6 bases and the J gene end by 2 bases; junction bases not matched to a gene: 4. The germline V gene has CDR1 MNHEY and CDR2 SVGAGI.

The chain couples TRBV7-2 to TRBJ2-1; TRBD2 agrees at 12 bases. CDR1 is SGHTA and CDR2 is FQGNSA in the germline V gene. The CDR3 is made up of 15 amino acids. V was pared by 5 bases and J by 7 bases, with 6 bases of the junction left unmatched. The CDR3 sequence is CASSPGLAGHNEQFF. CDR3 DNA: TGTGCCAGCAGCCCCGGACTAGCGGGGCATAATGAGCAGTTCTTC.

DNA for the CDR3: TGTGCCAGCAGCCGTTACTGGGAGGCGGAGACCCAGTACTTC. Residues: CASSRYWEAETQYF. The gene calls are TRBV5-6 and TRBJ2-5, with D perhaps matching TRBD2 (6 bases). Germline CDR1 and CDR2: SGHDT and YYEEEE. The CDR3 sequence is 14 residues long. The ends were cut back, 4 bases at V and 5 bases at J, with 15 bases in the middle.

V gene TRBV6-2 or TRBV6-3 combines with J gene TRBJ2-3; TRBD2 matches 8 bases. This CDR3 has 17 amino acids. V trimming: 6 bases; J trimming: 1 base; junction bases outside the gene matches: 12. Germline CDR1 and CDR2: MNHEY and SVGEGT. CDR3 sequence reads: CASSHGGGGIRTDTQYF. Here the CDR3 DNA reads TGTGCCAGCAGCCATGGGGGCGGGGGGATACGCACAGATACGCAGTATTTT.

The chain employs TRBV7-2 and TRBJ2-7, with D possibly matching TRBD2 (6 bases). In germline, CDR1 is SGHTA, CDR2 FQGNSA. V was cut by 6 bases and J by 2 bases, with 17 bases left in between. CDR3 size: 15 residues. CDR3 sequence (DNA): TGTGCCAGCAGATCATCGGCGGGCGGGGCCTACGAGCAGTACTTC. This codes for CASRSSAGGAYEQYF.